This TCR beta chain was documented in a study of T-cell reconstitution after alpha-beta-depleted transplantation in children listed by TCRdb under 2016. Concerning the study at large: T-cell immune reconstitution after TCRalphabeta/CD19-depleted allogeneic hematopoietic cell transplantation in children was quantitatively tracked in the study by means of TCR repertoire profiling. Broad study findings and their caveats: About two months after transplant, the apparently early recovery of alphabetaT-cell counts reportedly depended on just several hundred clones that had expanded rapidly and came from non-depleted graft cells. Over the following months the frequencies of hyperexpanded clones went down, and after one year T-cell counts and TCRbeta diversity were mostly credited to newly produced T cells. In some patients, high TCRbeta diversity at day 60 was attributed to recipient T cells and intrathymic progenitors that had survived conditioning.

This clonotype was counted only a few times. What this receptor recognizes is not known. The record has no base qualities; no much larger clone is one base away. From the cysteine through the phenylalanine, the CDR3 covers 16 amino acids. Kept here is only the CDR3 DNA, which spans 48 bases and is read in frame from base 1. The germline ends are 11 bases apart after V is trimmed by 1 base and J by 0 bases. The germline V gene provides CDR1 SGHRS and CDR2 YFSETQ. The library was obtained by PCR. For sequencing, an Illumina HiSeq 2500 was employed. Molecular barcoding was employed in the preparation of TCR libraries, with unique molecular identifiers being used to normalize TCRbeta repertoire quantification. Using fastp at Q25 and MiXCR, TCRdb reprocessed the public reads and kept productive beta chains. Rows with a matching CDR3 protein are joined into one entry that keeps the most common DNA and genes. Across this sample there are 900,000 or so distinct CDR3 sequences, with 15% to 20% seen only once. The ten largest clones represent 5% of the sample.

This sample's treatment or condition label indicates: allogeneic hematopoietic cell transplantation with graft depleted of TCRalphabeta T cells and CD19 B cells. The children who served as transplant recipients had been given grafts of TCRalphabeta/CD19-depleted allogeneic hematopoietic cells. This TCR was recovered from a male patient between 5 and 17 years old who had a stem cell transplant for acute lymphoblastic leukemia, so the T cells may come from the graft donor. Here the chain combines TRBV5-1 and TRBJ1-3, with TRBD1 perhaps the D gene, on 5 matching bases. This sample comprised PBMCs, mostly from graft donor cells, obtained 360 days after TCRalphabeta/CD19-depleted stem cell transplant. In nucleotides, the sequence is TGCGCCAGCAGCTTGTTGTCAGGGAACTCTGGAAACACCATATATTTT. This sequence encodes CASSLLSGNSGNTIYF.